The T cell receptor beta chain described here comes from a study of graft-versus-host responses after intestinal transplantation. Deletions cut 6 bases from V and 2 bases from J, with 9 bases between. The length of the CDR3 is 13 residues. Germline lookup yields CDR1 MNHNS and CDR2 SASEGT. Concerning this clone: What it binds is not known.

Once graft tissue had been processed, intraepithelial and lamina propria lymphocytes were released. Findings and limits, study-wide: Detection of GvH clones occurred in recipient marrow, and some had their first appearance in ileum or blood.

Clones were sequenced by immunoSEQ multiplex PCR, and TCRdb holds only the in-frame ones, with some missing. The sample carries some 15,000 clones, less than 80% recorded once. Material: ileum tissue, obtained around 640 days after intestinal transplantation. The TCR comes from a human patient who received an intestinal transplant, so some T cells may come from the graft donor. V and J are TRBV6-1 and TRBJ2-3; D is perhaps TRBD2 (5 bases). The CDR3 nucleotides are TGTGCCAGCAGGGGAGAATACACAGATACGCAGTATTTT. Encoded protein: CASRGEYTDTQYF.